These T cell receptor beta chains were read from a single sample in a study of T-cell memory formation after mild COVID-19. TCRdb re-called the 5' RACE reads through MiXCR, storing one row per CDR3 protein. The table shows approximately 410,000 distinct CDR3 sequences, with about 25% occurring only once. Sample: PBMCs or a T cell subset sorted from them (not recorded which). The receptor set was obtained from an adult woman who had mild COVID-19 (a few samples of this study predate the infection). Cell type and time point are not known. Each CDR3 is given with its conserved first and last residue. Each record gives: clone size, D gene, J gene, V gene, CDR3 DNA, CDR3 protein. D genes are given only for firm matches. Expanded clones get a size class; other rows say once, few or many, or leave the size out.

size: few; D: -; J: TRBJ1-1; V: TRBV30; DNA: TGTGCCTGGAGTCGGCAGAACACTGAAGCTTTCTTT; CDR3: CAWSRQNTEAFF
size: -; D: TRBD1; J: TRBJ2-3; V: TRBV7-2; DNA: TGTGCCAGCATTCGGGACAGGGGGAGGAGCACAGATACGCAGTATTTT; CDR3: CASIRDRGRSTDTQYF
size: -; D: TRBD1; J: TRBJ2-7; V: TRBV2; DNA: TGTGCCAGCAGTCCCCTTGGGACAGGGGATTCCTACGAGCAGTACTTC; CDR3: CASSPLGTGDSYEQYF
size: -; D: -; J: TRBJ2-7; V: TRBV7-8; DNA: TGTGCCAGCAGCTTAGATGGGGTCGGGGAGCAGTACTTC; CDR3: CASSLDGVGEQYF
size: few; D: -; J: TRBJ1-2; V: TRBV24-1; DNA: TGTGCCACCAGTGCCGGAGGAACCTATGGCTACACCTTC; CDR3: CATSAGGTYGYTF
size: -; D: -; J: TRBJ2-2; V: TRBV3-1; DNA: TGTGCCAGCAGCCAGGAACACGTTCACGGGGAGCTGTTTTTT; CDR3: CASSQEHVHGELFF
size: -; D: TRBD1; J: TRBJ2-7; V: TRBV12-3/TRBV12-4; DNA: TGTGCCAGCAGTCCTCGGGACAGGGTCCCCTACGAGCAGTACTTC; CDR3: CASSPRDRVPYEQYF
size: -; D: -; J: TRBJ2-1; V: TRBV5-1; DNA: TGCGCCAGCAACTCCCTTGACAGGTCGAATGAGCAGTTCTTC; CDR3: CASNSLDRSNEQFF
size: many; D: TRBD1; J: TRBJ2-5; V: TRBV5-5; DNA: TGTGCCAGCAGCTGGACAGGGACCCCAGGGACCCAGTACTTC; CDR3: CASSWTGTPGTQYF
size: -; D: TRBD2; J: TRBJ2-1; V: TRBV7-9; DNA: TGTGCCAGCAGCATATCTTCTAGCGGGCCGCGTTATGAGCAGTTCTTC; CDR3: CASSISSSGPRYEQFF
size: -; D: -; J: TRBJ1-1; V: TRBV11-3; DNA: TGTGCCAGCAGCTTAACCAGGTCCGGCACTGAAGCTTTCTTT; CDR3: CASSLTRSGTEAFF
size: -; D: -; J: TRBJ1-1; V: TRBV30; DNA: TGTGCCTGGAGTGGGGGGGCAGTGAACACTGAAGCTTTCTTT; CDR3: CAWSGGAVNTEAFF
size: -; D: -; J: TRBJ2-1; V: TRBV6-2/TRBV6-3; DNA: TGTGCCAGCAAACCAACTAGCAGCTACAATGAGCAGTTCTTC; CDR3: CASKPTSSYNEQFF
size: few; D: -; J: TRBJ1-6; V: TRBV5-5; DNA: TGTGCCAGCAGCTTGGATTGGCAGAACTATAATTCACCCCTCCACTTT; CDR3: CASSLDWQNYNSPLHF
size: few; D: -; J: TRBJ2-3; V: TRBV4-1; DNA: TGCGCCAGCAGCCAGCGGTCCACCGGGGATACGCAGTATTTT; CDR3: CASSQRSTGDTQYF
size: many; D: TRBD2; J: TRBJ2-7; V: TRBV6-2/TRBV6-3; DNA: TGTGCCAGCAGTTACGGGACTAGCGGCTCCTACGAGCAGTACTTC; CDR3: CASSYGTSGSYEQYF
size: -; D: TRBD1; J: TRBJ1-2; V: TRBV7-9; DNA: TGTGCCAGCAGCTCGACAGGGGGCCTTAGCTATGGCTACACCTTC; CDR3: CASSSTGGLSYGYTF
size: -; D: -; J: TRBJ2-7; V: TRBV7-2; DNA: TGTGCCAGCAGCTTAGCGCGGACCGAGCAGTACTTC; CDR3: CASSLARTEQYF
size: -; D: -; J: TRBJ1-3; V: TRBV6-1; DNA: TGTGCCAGCAGTGACCGGGCTGGAAACACCATATATTTT; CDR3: CASSDRAGNTIYF
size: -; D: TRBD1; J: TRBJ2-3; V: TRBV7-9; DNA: TGTGCCAGCATCCAGGGGGCATTAGGCACAGATACGCAGTATTTT; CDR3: CASIQGALGTDTQYF
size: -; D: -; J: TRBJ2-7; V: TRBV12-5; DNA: TGTGCTAGTGGTCTCCTGACTGAGCAGTACTTC; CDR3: CASGLLTEQYF
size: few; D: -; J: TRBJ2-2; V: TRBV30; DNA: TGTGCCTGGAGTGCTTGGAACACCGGGGAGCTGTTTTTT; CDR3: CAWSAWNTGELFF
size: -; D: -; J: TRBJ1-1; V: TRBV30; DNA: TGTGCCTGGAGTGCCCGACAGGTCGGCACTGAAGCTTTCTTT; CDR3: CAWSARQVGTEAFF
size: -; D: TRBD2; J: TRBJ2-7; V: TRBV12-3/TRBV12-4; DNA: TGTGCCAGCAATACGGGGGGGTACGAGCAGTACTTC; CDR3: CASNTGGYEQYF
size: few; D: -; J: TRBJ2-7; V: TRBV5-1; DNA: TGCGCCAGCAGCCCCCGGGGACGGGATTACGAGCAGTACTTC; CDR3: CASSPRGRDYEQYF
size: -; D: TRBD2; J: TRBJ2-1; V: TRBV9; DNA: TGTGCCAGCAGCGTTACTAGCGGGCTGGAGAATGAGCAGTTCTTC; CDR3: CASSVTSGLENEQFF
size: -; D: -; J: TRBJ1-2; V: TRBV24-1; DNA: TGTGCCACCAGTGTCCAGGGCTATGGCTACACCTTC; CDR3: CATSVQGYGYTF
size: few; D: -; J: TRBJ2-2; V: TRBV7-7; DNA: TGTGCTGTCGCCGGTGGTACCGGGGAGCTGTTTTTT; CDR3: CAVAGGTGELFF
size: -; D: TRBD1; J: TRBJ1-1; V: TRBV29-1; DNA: TGCAGCGCGCCCGGGACAGGGACGACCACTGAAGCTTTCTTT; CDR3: CSAPGTGTTTEAFF
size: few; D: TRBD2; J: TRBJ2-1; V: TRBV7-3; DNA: TGTGCCAGCAGCTTAGCGAGACTAGCGGGAGGGTACAATGAGCAGTTCTTC; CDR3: CASSLARLAGGYNEQFF
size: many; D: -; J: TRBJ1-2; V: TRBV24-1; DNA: TGTGCCACCAGTGAGGGACACGGATCCTATGGCTACACCTTC; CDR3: CATSEGHGSYGYTF
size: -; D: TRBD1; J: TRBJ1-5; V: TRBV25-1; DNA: TGTGCCAGCAGTCAGACAGGGCAGGGTCAGCCCCAGCATTTT; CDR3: CASSQTGQGQPQHF
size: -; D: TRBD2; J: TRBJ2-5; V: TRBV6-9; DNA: TGTGCCAGCAGCCCGGACGGGGGGGAGACCCAGTACTTC; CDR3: CASSPDGGETQYF
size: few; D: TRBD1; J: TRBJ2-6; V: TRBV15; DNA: TGTGCCACCAGCAGAGGGACAGGAAGCTCTGGGGCCAACGTCCTGACTTTC; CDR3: CATSRGTGSSGANVLTF
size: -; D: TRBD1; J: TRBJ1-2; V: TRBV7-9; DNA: TGTGCCAGCAGCGGGAGACAGGGAGGCGGTGGCTACACCTTC; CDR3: CASSGRQGGGGYTF
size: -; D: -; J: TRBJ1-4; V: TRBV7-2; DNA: TGTGCCAGCAGCCGCGGAGCGACAACTAATGAAAAACTGTTTTTT; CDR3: CASSRGATTNEKLFF
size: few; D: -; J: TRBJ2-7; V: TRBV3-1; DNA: TGTGCCAGCAGGGTCACAGGGTCGGGTCTGTACTTC; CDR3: CASRVTGSGLYF
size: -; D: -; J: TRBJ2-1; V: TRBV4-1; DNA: TGCGCCAGCAGCCAAGTCACTTGGGACGGTCCGGAGCAGTTCTTC; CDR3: CASSQVTWDGPEQFF
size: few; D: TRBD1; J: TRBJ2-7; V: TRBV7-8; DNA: TGTGCCAGCATAAGGGACAGGGCCCGGACGGGAGAGCAGTACTTC; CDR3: CASIRDRARTGEQYF
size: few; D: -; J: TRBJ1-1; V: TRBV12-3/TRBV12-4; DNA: TGTGCCAGCAGCCCCCCCTGGAACACTGAAGCTTTCTTT; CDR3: CASSPPWNTEAFF
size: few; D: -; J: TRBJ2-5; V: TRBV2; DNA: TGTGCCAGCAGTGACGACGAGGGTTGGGAGACCCAGTACTTC; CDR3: CASSDDEGWETQYF
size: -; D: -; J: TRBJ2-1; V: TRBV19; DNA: TGTGCCAGTAGTCCTAGTGCCGGTCAGGAGCAGTTCTTC; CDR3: CASSPSAGQEQFF
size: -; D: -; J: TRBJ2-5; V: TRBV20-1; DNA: TGCAGTGCTAGGGACGAGACCCAGTACTTC; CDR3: CSARDETQYF
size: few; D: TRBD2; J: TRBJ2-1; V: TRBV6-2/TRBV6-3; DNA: TGTGCCAGCAGTTACCGGGGGGTCCCCGGCAATGAGCAGTTCTTC; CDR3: CASSYRGVPGNEQFF
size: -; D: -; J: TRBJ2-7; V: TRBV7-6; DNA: TGTGCCAGCAGCGCATACTCCTACGAGCAGTACTTC; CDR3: CASSAYSYEQYF
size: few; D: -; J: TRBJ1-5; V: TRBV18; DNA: TGTGCCAGCTCACCATCAGGGCCGAATCAGCCCCAGCATTTT; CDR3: CASSPSGPNQPQHF
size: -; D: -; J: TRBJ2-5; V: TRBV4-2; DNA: TGTGCCAGTAGGGGGGAGTGGGAGACCCAGTACTTC; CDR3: CASRGEWETQYF
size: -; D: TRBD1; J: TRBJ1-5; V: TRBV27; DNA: TGTGCCAGCACCCTTGGAGGAAAGACAGGGCAAAATCAGCCCCAGCATTTT; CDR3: CASTLGGKTGQNQPQHF
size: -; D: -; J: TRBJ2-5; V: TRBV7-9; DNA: TGTGCCAGCAGCCGCCTCGATCCGGGGGAGACCCAGTACTTC; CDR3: CASSRLDPGETQYF
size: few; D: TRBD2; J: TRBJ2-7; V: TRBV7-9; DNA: TGTGCCAGCAGCTTAGAGTCTAGCGGGACCCCTTGGGAGCAGTACTTC; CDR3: CASSLESSGTPWEQYF
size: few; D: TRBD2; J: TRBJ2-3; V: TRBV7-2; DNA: TGTGCCAGCAGCTTAGTGGCGGGACTAGCGGGGAGAAGCACAGATACGCAGTATTTT; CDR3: CASSLVAGLAGRSTDTQYF
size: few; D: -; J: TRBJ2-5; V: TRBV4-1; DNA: TGCGCCAGCAGCCAAGGCTCTGTGTCGGCGGAGACCCAGTACTTC; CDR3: CASSQGSVSAETQYF
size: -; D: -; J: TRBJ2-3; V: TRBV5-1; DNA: TGCGCCAGCAGCTTGGACGGACTGACAGATACGCAGTATTTT; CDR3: CASSLDGLTDTQYF
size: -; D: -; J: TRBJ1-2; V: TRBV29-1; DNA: TGCAGCGTTCCCCGACCCGACTATGGCTACACCTTC; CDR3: CSVPRPDYGYTF
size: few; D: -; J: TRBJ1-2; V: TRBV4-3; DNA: TGCGCCAGCAGCCAAGAATTACCGGGAATTCATGGCTACACCTTC; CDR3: CASSQELPGIHGYTF